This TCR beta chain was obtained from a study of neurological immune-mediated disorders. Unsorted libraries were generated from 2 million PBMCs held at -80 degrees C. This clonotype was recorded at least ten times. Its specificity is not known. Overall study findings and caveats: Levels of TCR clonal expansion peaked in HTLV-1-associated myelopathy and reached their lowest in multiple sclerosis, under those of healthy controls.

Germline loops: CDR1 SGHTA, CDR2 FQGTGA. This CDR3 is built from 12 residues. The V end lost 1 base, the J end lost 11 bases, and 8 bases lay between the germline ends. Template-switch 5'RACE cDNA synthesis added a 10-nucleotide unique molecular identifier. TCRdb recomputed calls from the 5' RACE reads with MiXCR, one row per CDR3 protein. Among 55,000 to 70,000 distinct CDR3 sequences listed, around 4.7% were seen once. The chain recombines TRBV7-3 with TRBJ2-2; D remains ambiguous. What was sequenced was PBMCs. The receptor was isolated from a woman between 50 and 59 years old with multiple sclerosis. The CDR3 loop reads CASSLRGPELFF. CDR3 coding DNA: TGTGCCAGCAGCTTAAGAGGCCCTGAGCTGTTTTTT.